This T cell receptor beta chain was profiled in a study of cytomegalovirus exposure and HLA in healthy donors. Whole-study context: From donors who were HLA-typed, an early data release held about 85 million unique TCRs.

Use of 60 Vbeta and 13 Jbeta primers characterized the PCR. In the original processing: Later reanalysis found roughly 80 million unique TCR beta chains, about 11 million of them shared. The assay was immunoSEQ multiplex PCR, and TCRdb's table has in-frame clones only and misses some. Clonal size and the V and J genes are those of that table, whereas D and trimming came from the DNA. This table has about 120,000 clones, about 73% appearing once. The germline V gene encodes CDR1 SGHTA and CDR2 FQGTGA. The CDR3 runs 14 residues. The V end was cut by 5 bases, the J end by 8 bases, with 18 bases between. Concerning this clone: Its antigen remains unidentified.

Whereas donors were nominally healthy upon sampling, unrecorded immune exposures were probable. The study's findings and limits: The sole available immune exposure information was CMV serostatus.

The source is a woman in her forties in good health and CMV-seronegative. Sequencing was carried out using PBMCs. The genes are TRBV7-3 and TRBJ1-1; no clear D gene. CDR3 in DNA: TGTGCCAGCAGCCAAACACCAACACGGGGAGAAGCTTTCTTT. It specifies CASSQTPTRGEAFF.